A single T cell receptor beta chain is shown here with its context. This sample was included in a study of blood T cell repertoires in COVID-19. Method: immunoSEQ multiplex PCR; TCRdb's copy keeps in-frame clones and lacks some. The sample lists about 69,000 clones, 65% to 90% occurring once. The ends were cut back, 0 bases at V and 4 bases at J, with 6 bases in the middle. This CDR3 spans 13 amino acids. Germline loops: CDR1 SGHTA, CDR2 FQGNSA. This sequence originates from an elderly man with acute or convalescent COVID-19. Sequenced input: peripheral blood. The J gene is TRBJ1-1, the V gene TRBV7-2; D not certain. CDR3 protein: CASSLAGVTEAFF. The CDR3 coding sequence is TGTGCCAGCAGCTTAGCGGGCGTCACTGAAGCTTTCTTT.